This is a list of T cell receptor beta chains from one sample in a study of HIV-infected patients and healthy controls. Each CDR3 protein gets one entry after TCRdb re-called the 5' RACE reads with MiXCR. The profile shows about 11,000 distinct CDR3 sequences, under 6.5% of them singletons. The source material was blood. All receptors come from an adult in good health. The conserved cysteine and the conserved F or W are not part of the CDR3 here.

>TRBJ2-5|TRBV5-1
ASTQGASVVGETQY
>TRBJ1-4|TRBV7-9
ASSLLQGAPELF
>TRBJ2-7|TRBV10-1
ATSKGNEQY
>TRBJ1-3|TRBV6-6
ASSGSDNGNTIY
>TRBJ1-1|TRBV12-5
ASGLYSEAF
>TRBJ2-1|TRBV3-1
ASGQGISYNEQF
>TRBJ2-7|TRBV7-9
ASRSGFYEQY
>TRBJ2-3|TRBV29-1
SVVGGASTDTQY
>TRBJ2-1|TRBV6-5
ASSYELIQSSYNEQF
>TRBJ2-3|TRBV5-5
ASSLRGGAGTDTQY
>TRBJ2-3|TRBV5-6
ASSQPDRGPDTQY
>TRBJ1-2|TRBV5-1
ASSLEGGYGYT
>TRBJ1-2|TRBV7-9
ASSRGAGGDNYGYT
>TRBJ2-6|TRBV5-4
ASSHTGGPPNVLT
>TRBJ1-6|TRBV5-6
ASSSPPYNSPLH
>TRBJ2-2|TRBV30
AWSRSTGELF